The 16 T cell receptor beta chains reported below all come from one sample, sequenced in a study of CD8 T cells in Susac syndrome. RNA, at about 0.45 to 1 ug, was reverse transcribed with random hexamers. In TCRdb, the immunoSEQ multiplex PCR reads were re-called with MiXCR into one record per CDR3 protein. The sample records more than 150,000 distinct CDR3 sequences, approximately 93% being singletons. The specimen sequenced was CD8+ T cells from PBMCs. The receptors originated from a human donor with multiple sclerosis.

This clonotype occurred once. The chain links TRBV28 to TRBJ2-7; 8 bases line up with TRBD1. The CDR3 covers 15 residues. Germline CDR1 MDHEN, CDR2 SYDVKM. V lost 5 bases, J lost 2 bases, and 8 bases stayed unmatched. CDR3 nucleotide sequence: TGTGCCAGCAGTCCCATGACAGGGGTGACCTACGAGCAGTACTTC. Protein sequence: CASSPMTGVTYEQYF.

The J gene is TRBJ1-2, the V gene TRBV2; D not certain. The V end was cut by 10 bases, the J end by 6 bases, with 18 bases between. The V gene's germline CDR1 is SNHLY and CDR2 FYNNEI. This CDR3 is built from 13 residues. The CDR3 reads CATPVRAGDGYTF. Written as DNA, the CDR3 is TGTGCCACTCCCGTGAGGGCCGGGGATGGCTACACCTTC.

The rearrangement links TRBV7-8 to TRBJ2-7; D is uncertain. CDR1 and CDR2 (germline): SGHVS, FQNEAQ. CDR3 length equals 11 residues. V lost 5 bases to trimming and J lost 4 bases, with 6 bases between them. The CDR3 DNA reads TGTGCCAGCAGCGTCGGTTACGAGCAGTACTTC. It yields the protein CASSVGYEQYF.

This clonotype showed up just once. The J gene is TRBJ2-1, the V gene TRBV6-2 or TRBV6-3; 10 bases align to TRBD1. The CDR3 has 16 residues. Germline assignment: CDR1 MNHEY and CDR2 SVGEGT. Unmatched junction bases numbered 11, after V lost 4 bases and J lost 8 bases. CDR3 DNA sequence: TGTGCCAGCAGTTGGACTCCGGGACAGGGGATCGATGAGCAGTTCTTC. Translation gives CASSWTPGQGIDEQFF.

The chain has TRBV3-1 and TRBJ2-1, with 10 bases matching TRBD1. J gave up 6 bases and V 6 bases, and 8 bases lay outside the gene matches. The CDR3 is 15 amino acids. Looked up from germline, CDR1 is LGHDT and CDR2 is YNNKEL (reference sequence). Written as DNA, the CDR3 is TGTGCCAGCAGTGGGGACAGGGGTTCTCCCAATGAGCAGTTCTTC. Translation gives CASSGDRGSPNEQFF.

The genes are TRBV27 and TRBJ1-2; tentative D call: TRBD1 (5 bases). Trimming stripped 6 bases from V and 7 bases from J, with 18 bases between. The CDR3 spans 14 residues. Germline V gives CDR1 MNHEY, CDR2 SMNVEV (reference sequence). CDR3 nucleotides: TGTGCCAGCAGACCCAACGGGGGAATAGGTGGCTACACCTTC. It codes for CASRPNGGIGGYTF.

The CDR3 DNA reads as TGTGCCAGCAGCGCGGAGTACCAAGAGACCCAGTACTTC. Its protein product is CASSAEYQETQYF. The chain links TRBV9 to TRBJ2-5, with D unresolved. This CDR3 contains 13 residues. CDR1 is SGDLS, CDR2 YYNGEE, per germline. Trimming removed 3 bases at V and 0 bases at J, with 6 bases between.

The chain combines TRBV12-3 or TRBV12-4 with TRBJ2-3; D perhaps matches TRBD1 (5 bases). The V and J ends lost 2 bases and 6 bases respectively, with 15 bases between them. The CDR3 spans 15 residues. The CDR3: CASSLSPQGMDTQYF. The CDR3 DNA follows: TGTGCCAGCAGTTTAAGCCCCCAGGGTATGGATACGCAGTATTTT.

This chain uses TRBV12-3 or TRBV12-4 with TRBJ1-6, with a possible D match to TRBD1 (6 bases). The CDR3 spans 12 residues. Trimming cost V 5 bases and J 10 bases, with 9 bases left between them. CDR3 coding DNA: TGTGCCAGCAGTCCAGGGGTATCACCCCTCCACTTT. Translation: CASSPGVSPLHF.

The chain uses TRBV13 and TRBJ1-2; D not certain. CDR1 PRHDT and CDR2 FYEKMQ come from the germline V gene (reference sequence). The CDR3 loop spans 13 amino acids. V was shortened by 8 bases and J by 7 bases, with 17 bases between the two germline ends. CDR3 nucleotide sequence: TGTGCCAGCGGCGGACGTTCGGGGTTTGGCTACACCTTC. This sequence encodes CASGGRSGFGYTF.

The table lists this clonotype with a count of one. The chain couples TRBV12-3 or TRBV12-4 to TRBJ1-4, with D uncertain. This CDR3 is 14 amino acids long. Trimming shortened V by 6 bases and J by 4 bases, and 12 bases separated the two germline ends. CDR3 sequence: CASSQAGLNEKLFF. The CDR3 nucleotides are TGTGCCAGCAGCCAGGCCGGACTTAATGAAAAACTGTTTTTT.

The chain combines TRBV12-3 or TRBV12-4 with TRBJ2-2; D not certain. V was cut by 3 bases and J by 2 bases, with 7 bases left in between. The CDR3 loop spans 14 amino acids. The CDR3 coding sequence is TGTGCCAGCAGTTTTACCCCTAACACCGGGGAGCTGTTTTTT. Protein product: CASSFTPNTGELFF.

The chain is built from TRBV14 and TRBJ2-1, with unresolved D. Trimming shortened V by 5 bases and J by 4 bases, and 15 bases separated the two germline ends. This CDR3 has 15 amino acids. The germline V gene has CDR1 SGHDN and CDR2 FVKESK. CDR3 in amino acids: CASSDIYEVYNEQFF. The CDR3 bases are TGTGCCAGCAGCGATATCTATGAGGTGTACAATGAGCAGTTCTTC.

Relative to its sample, this clonotype is medium-sized. The V gene is TRBV5-4, the J gene TRBJ1-1; D uncertain. The CDR3 is made up of 13 amino acids. Germline V gene lookup returns CDR1 SGHNT and CDR2 YYREEE (reference sequence). Trimming pared 4 bases from V and 2 bases from J, leaving 9 bases between. CDR3 in DNA: TGTGCCAGCAGCCTGCGACCTAACACTGAAGCTTTCTTT. Its translation is CASSLRPNTEAFF.

The chain joins TRBV7-9 to TRBJ1-1; 7 bases match TRBD1. The CDR3 is 11 residues long. Germline V CDR1 and CDR2: SEHNR, FQNEAQ (reference sequence). V lost 4 bases, J lost 7 bases, and 0 bases stayed unmatched. The CDR3: CASSYRGEAFF. DNA for the CDR3: TGTGCCAGCAGCTACAGGGGTGAAGCTTTCTTT.

The chain couples TRBV20-1 to TRBJ1-1; D is unclear. Trimming cost V 0 bases and J 8 bases, with 7 bases left between them. The CDR3 has 11 residues. Germline V gene data show CDR1 as DFQATT and CDR2 as SNEGSKA (reference sequence). CDR3 amino acids: CSARDGWEAFF. In nucleotides, the CDR3 is TGCAGTGCTAGAGACGGTTGGGAAGCTTTCTTT.